Described below is a single T cell receptor beta chain sequence and its context. Its antigen is as yet unknown. This sample is drawn from a study of cytomegalovirus exposure and HLA in healthy donors. Study-level findings and limits: As a later analysis revealed, most CMV-associated TCR beta chains appeared HLA-restricted. TCR beta sequences numbering around 15,000 were associated with HLA alleles at 0.05 false discovery rate in a later analysis. An analysis done earlier found most TCR beta V segments productive about 87% or about 30% of the time. According to reports, the classifier identified cytomegalovirus status with high specificity and sensitivity.

This CDR3 is built from 11 residues. Germline V lookup: CDR1 GTSNPN, CDR2 SVGIG (reference sequence). The PCR had 60 Vbeta and 13 Jbeta primers. The assay was immunoSEQ multiplex PCR, and TCRdb's table has in-frame clones only and misses some. The data contain almost 200,000 clones, around three quarters of them singletons. Sequencing was carried out using PBMCs. The TCR sequence derives from a man younger than 40 in good health and CMV-seronegative. This sequence joins TRBV30 and TRBJ2-1; 7 positions agree with TRBD2. The CDR3: CALDVLAEQFF. The DNA of the CDR3 is TGTGCGCTTGACGTACTAGCGGAGCAGTTCTTC.